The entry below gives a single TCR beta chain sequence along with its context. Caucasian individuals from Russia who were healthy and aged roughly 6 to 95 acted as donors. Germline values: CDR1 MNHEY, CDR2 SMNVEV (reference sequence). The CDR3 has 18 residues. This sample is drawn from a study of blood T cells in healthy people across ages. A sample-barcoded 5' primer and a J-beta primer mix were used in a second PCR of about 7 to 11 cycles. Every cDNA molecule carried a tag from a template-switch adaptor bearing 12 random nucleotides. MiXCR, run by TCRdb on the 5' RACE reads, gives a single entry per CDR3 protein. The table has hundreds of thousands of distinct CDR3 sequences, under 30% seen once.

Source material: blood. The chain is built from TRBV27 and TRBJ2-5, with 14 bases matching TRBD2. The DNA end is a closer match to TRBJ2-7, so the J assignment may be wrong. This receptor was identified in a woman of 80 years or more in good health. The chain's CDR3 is CASSFGTSGSSLGHEQYF. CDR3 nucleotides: TGTGCCAGCAGTTTTGGGACTAGCGGGAGTTCCCTCGGGCACGAGCAGTACTTC.